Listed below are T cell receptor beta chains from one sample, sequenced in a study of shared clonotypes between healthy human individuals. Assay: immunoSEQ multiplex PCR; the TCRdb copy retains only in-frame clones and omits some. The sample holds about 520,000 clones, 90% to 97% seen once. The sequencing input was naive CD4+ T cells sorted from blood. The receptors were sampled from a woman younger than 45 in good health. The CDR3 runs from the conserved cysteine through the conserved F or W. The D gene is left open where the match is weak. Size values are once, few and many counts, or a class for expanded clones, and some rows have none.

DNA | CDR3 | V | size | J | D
TGTGCCAGCAGTGATGGCAGGGCCACTGAAGCTTTCTTT | CASSDGRATEAFF | TRBV2 | . | TRBJ1-1 | .
TGTGCCAGCAGCCCCCGACAGGGGACTAATGAAAAACTGTTTTTT | CASSPRQGTNEKLFF | TRBV9 | . | TRBJ1-4 | TRBD1
TGTGCCAGCACCAGGGGTGAATTCTACGAGCAGTACTTC | CASTRGEFYEQYF | TRBV7-9 | . | TRBJ2-7 | .
TGTGCCAGCAGTGATTCGGCCAACTCCTACAATGAGCAGTTCTTC | CASSDSANSYNEQFF | TRBV25-1 | . | TRBJ2-1 | .
TGTGCCAGCTCACCCCCGGGACAGGGGGCTGGTGGGGCCAACGTCCTGACTTTC | CASSPPGQGAGGANVLTF | TRBV18 | . | TRBJ2-6 | TRBD1
TGTGCCACCCACTTTGCGAGCGGGGGGAATGAGCAGTTCTTC | CATHFASGGNEQFF | TRBV6-6 | . | TRBJ2-1 | TRBD2
TGTGCCAGCAGTTTTTTACTAGTTATTGGTGAGCAGTTCTTC | CASSFLLVIGEQFF | TRBV28 | . | TRBJ2-1 | .
TGCAGTGCTAGTGGTGTCCCTGAAGCTTTCTTT | CSASGVPEAFF | TRBV20-1 | . | TRBJ1-1 | .
TGTGCCTGGTCGTTTGTTGGCGAGCAGTACTTC | CAWSFVGEQYF | TRBV30 | . | TRBJ2-7 | .
TGTGCCAGCAACGTCCGGACTCTAGCGCTCTACAATGAGCAGTTCTTC | CASNVRTLALYNEQFF | TRBV5-6 | . | TRBJ2-1 | .
TGTGCCAGCAGCCCTTTGAGTCTCTTGAACAGCAATCAGCCCCAGCATTTT | CASSPLSLLNSNQPQHF | TRBV7-2 | once | TRBJ1-5 | .
TGTGCCAGCAGTTCCAGGAGACAAGAGACCCAGTACTTC | CASSSRRQETQYF | TRBV6-5 | . | TRBJ2-5 | .
TGTGCCAGCAGCCCTCCGGGACTAGCGGCCACCTCCTACGAGCAGTACTTC | CASSPPGLAATSYEQYF | TRBV7-6 | . | TRBJ2-7 | TRBD2
TGTGCCAGCAGAGGAATATACCCCAAAGGGGGAGGGCCGTCCACGCAGTATTTT | CASRGIYPKGGGPSTQYF | TRBV25-1 | . | TRBJ2-3 | .
TGTGCCAGCCATCGGGCTAGCGGGAGTTTTGGAGAGACCCAGTACTTC | CASHRASGSFGETQYF | TRBV28 | . | TRBJ2-5 | TRBD2
TGTGCCAGCAGTTTACTTTACGGGAGCTCCTACGAGCAGTACTTC | CASSLLYGSSYEQYF | TRBV28 | . | TRBJ2-7 | .
TGTGCCAGCAGCTTAGTGGAGGGCTCCTACGAGCAGTACTTC | CASSLVEGSYEQYF | TRBV7-9 | few | TRBJ2-7 | .
TGTGCCAGTAGTATAGGAGCGGGAGGGCCCGACGAGCAGTACTTC | CASSIGAGGPDEQYF | TRBV19 | . | TRBJ2-7 | TRBD2
TGTGCCAGCAGTTACGGGTCTTTGGGCGAGCAGTACTTC | CASSYGSLGEQYF | TRBV6-5 | . | TRBJ2-7 | .
TGTGCCAGCAGCCCGACAAGGCGAGTTGAAGCTTTCTTT | CASSPTRRVEAFF | TRBV13 | . | TRBJ1-1 | .
TGTGCCAGCAGCATTCTCGGCGGGACCGGGGAGACCCAGTACTTC | CASSILGGTGETQYF | TRBV9 | . | TRBJ2-5 | .
TGCGCCAGCAGCTCCCTAGCGGAAGCCTACGAGCAGTACTTC | CASSSLAEAYEQYF | TRBV5-1 | once | TRBJ2-7 | TRBD2
TGTGCCAGTAGTATCGTTGGCGGGCTGAACACCGGGGAGCTGTTTTTT | CASSIVGGLNTGELFF | TRBV19 | . | TRBJ2-2 | .
TGTGCCAGCAGTGAAGAACTAGCGGGATTTACCTACGAGCAGTACTTC | CASSEELAGFTYEQYF | TRBV6-1 | . | TRBJ2-7 | TRBD2
TGTGCCTGGAGTGACCTAGCGGGCCAAGAGACCCAGTACTTC | CAWSDLAGQETQYF | TRBV30 | . | TRBJ2-5 | TRBD2
TGTGCCAGCGGGGAGTTCGAGCAGTACTTC | CASGEFEQYF | TRBV27 | . | TRBJ2-7 | .
TGTGCCAGCAGCTTAGCCGGGACTGACTACGAGCAGTACTTC | CASSLAGTDYEQYF | TRBV7-9 | . | TRBJ2-7 | .
TGTGCCAGCAGCTTAGGGGCACGCGGGGAGCAGTACTTC | CASSLGARGEQYF | TRBV7-6 | few | TRBJ2-7 | .
TGCGCCAGCAGTGAGTCAATAGCGGATCCCTACGAGCAGTACTTC | CASSESIADPYEQYF | TRBV10-2 | . | TRBJ2-7 | .
TGTGCCAGCAGCTTGCGAGGGACCTTTTCCTACGAGCAGTACTTC | CASSLRGTFSYEQYF | TRBV11-3 | . | TRBJ2-7 | .
TGTGCCAGCAGCTTTAAGGGTGGGGTATATGGCTACACCTTC | CASSFKGGVYGYTF | TRBV5-4 | . | TRBJ1-2 | .
TGCGCCAGCAGCTTGGAGGGGGTAGTGCGGGAACCTGGGGCCAACGTCCTGACTTTC | CASSLEGVVREPGANVLTF | TRBV5-1 | . | TRBJ2-6 | .
TGTGCCAGCAGTTCTAGCGACCCGAGCTCCTACAATGAGCAGTTCTTC | CASSSSDPSSYNEQFF | TRBV27 | . | TRBJ2-1 | .
TGTGCCAGCAGCGATACTAGCGGCCTGAACACCGGGGAGCTGTTTTTT | CASSDTSGLNTGELFF | TRBV6-6 | . | TRBJ2-2 | TRBD2
TGCGCCAGCAGTGAGCGTGGTGCTGGGGCCAACGTCCTGACTTTC | CASSERGAGANVLTF | TRBV10-2 | . | TRBJ2-6 | .
TGCGCCAGCACCACCTGGGGGGTGGGGGCTAGCGGGAATCCCTACAATGAGCAGTTCTTC | CASTTWGVGASGNPYNEQFF | TRBV5-1 | . | TRBJ2-1 | TRBD2
TGTGCCATCAGTGGGGACCTATCTAACTATGGCTACACCTTC | CAISGDLSNYGYTF | TRBV10-3 | . | TRBJ1-2 | .
TGCAGTGCTAGAGGGGGGCCGGGGGCTTTCTTT | CSARGGPGAFF | TRBV20-1 | . | TRBJ1-1 | .
TGTGCCAGCGGCTGGGCGCGGCCCCCCTACGAGCAGTACTTC | CASGWARPPYEQYF | TRBV27 | . | TRBJ2-7 | .
TGTGCCAGCAGCTGGGGAGACAGGGGATTCGGCTACACCTTC | CASSWGDRGFGYTF | TRBV5-4 | . | TRBJ1-2 | TRBD1
TGCGCCAGCAGTGCGGGGATATTCACAGATACGCAGTATTTT | CASSAGIFTDTQYF | TRBV10-1 | . | TRBJ2-3 | .
TGTGCCAGCAGCCATCCGGGCAACCCGCCGCATACGCAGTATTTT | CASSHPGNPPHTQYF | TRBV28 | . | TRBJ2-3 | .
TGCGCCAGCAGCCCGACCGGGACAGGGAGCGAGCAGTACTTC | CASSPTGTGSEQYF | TRBV5-1 | once | TRBJ2-7 | TRBD1
TGTGCCAGCAGGACAGGGGTAGAGACCCAGTACTTC | CASRTGVETQYF | TRBV6-6 | . | TRBJ2-5 | TRBD1
TGCAGTGTAGGAGAATTCTACGAGCAGTACTTC | CSVGEFYEQYF | TRBV20-1 | . | TRBJ2-7 | .
TGTGCCATCAGTGAGTCTGCAGGGGGGGAGCAGTACTTC | CAISESAGGEQYF | TRBV10-3 | . | TRBJ2-7 | .
TGTGCCAGCAGCCGGACTAGCGGGCGCTCCTACAATGAGCAGTTCTTC | CASSRTSGRSYNEQFF | TRBV7-6 | . | TRBJ2-1 | TRBD2
TGCAGCGTCGCCGGAGGGAGCGTGGCCCGCCTTGAGCAGTTCTTC | CSVAGGSVARLEQFF | TRBV29-1 | . | TRBJ2-1 | .
TGTGCCAGTAAAAACTTGGGCAACTACGAGCAGTACTTC | CASKNLGNYEQYF | TRBV28 | . | TRBJ2-7 | .
TGTGCCATCAGTGACCGGGACAAAGGAGCCTACGAGCAGTACTTC | CAISDRDKGAYEQYF | TRBV10-3 | . | TRBJ2-7 | .
TGCGCCAGCAGCTTGGTTCAGGGGTACTACGAGCAGTACTTC | CASSLVQGYYEQYF | TRBV5-1 | . | TRBJ2-7 | .
TGTGCCAGCAGCCACCGGGACCGGTCGGGGGGCTACACCTTC | CASSHRDRSGGYTF | TRBV6-5 | . | TRBJ1-2 | .
TGTGCCAGCAGTTTAACAGGGCTGACAGGGTTCGGCAATCAGCCCCAGCATTTT | CASSLTGLTGFGNQPQHF | TRBV28 | once | TRBJ1-5 | TRBD1